This section outlines one T cell receptor (beta chain) sequence together with its context. The record originates from a study of CD8+CD57+ T cells in acquired aplastic anemia. The CDR3 runs 14 residues. Germline V gene lookup returns CDR1 SGDLS and CDR2 YYNGEE. Trimming pared 0 bases from V and 15 bases from J, leaving 19 bases between. The authors sequenced patients whose flow cytometry had shown CD8+CD57+ cell expansion. Researchers used genomic DNA as the template to profile TCR beta VDJ and CDR3. TCRdb analysed the reads with MiXCR anew, one entry per CDR3 protein. The repertoire holds 270,000 or so distinct CDR3 sequences, with 82% as singletons.

This chain links TRBV9 with TRBJ1-5; D call uncertain. This receptor was taken from a human donor with aplastic anemia. The sample comprised sorted CD4+, CD8+, or CD8+CD57+ T cells (not recorded which) from PBMCs. CDR3 in amino acids: CASSVGCQSTDTHF. Here the CDR3 DNA reads TGTGCCAGCAGCGTAGGGTGTCAGAGCACAGATACGCATTTT.